This T cell receptor beta chain is from a study of cytomegalovirus exposure and HLA in healthy donors. General study findings and limits: Testing in vitro showed three CMV-associated chains specific for CMV antigens. A later analysis appeared to link common viral pathogens to several of the most significant clusters.

These donors, healthy bone marrow donors, were studied. The CDR3 spans 16 residues. Germline V lookup: CDR1 LGHNT, CDR2 FRNRAP. Trimming left V 2 bases short and J 5 bases short, with 18 bases between. Primers for the PCR totalled 60 Vbeta and 13 Jbeta. Only in-frame clones appear in the TCRdb table, and some are missing; sequencing was by immunoSEQ multiplex PCR. The sample includes approximately 100,000 clones, around three quarters of them seen just once. In the case of this clone: Antigen unknown.

This sequence joins TRBV12-5 and TRBJ1-1, with a possible D match to TRBD1 (6 bases). This TCR derives from a man aged 55 to 70 in good health and CMV-seropositive. Sequencing used PBMCs. The CDR3 DNA reads as TGTGCTAGTGGTTTGACCCGGGGGGGGGCCTGGACTGAAGCTTTCTTT. Its translation: CASGLTRGGAWTEAFF.